Below, 21 T cell receptor beta chains from the same sample are listed, as sequenced in a study of blood T cell repertoires in COVID-19. Clones were read by immunoSEQ multiplex PCR, and TCRdb kept only the in-frame ones, dropping some. The table lists 30,000 to 40,000 clones, about 85% of them singletons. The sample consisted of peripheral blood. The receptor set was obtained from a human donor with acute or convalescent COVID-19. The donor label of this sample is uncertain.

The genes are TRBV5-1 and TRBJ1-2, with 10 bases identical to TRBD1. Germline assignment: CDR1 SGHRS and CDR2 YFSETQ. The CDR3 covers 17 residues. Germline trimming cut 4 bases from V and 7 bases from J; bases unmatched to any gene: 16. The CDR3 nucleotides read TGCGCCAGCAGCAGAGAAGGCCAGACAGGGGGCGCAGGTGGCTACACCTTC. Translating gives CASSREGQTGGAGGYTF.

The CDR3 here is CASKPESSGNTIYF. The CDR3 DNA reads as TGTGCCAGCAAGCCGGAGAGCTCTGGAAACACCATATATTTT. The rearrangement uses TRBV2 and TRBJ1-3; no firm D call. The CDR3 length is 14 residues. Germline-derived CDR1 and CDR2 are SNHLY and FYNNEI. V shed 7 bases and J shed 0 bases, with 10 bases lying between them.

The V and J genes are TRBV19 and TRBJ2-1; 7 positions agree with TRBD2. V lost 3 bases and J lost 7; bases outside the gene matches: 6. There are 14 residues in the CDR3. The V gene's germline CDR1 is LNHDA and CDR2 SQIVND (reference sequence). In DNA, the CDR3 is TGTGCCAGTAGTATGCGGACTAGTTTAAATGAGCAGTTCTTC. This translates into CASSMRTSLNEQFF.

CDR3 in DNA: TGTGCCAGCAGCTCAAGGGGGACGGCTGAAGCTTTCTTT. Amino acids: CASSSRGTAEAFF. The chain joins TRBV7-3 to TRBJ1-1, with D maybe TRBD1 (6 bases). The CDR3 is made up of 13 amino acids. Germline-derived CDR1 and CDR2 are SGHTA and FQGTGA. Trimming shortened V by 4 bases and J by 6 bases, and 12 bases separated the two germline ends. The full variable domain, in which reference TRBV7-3 and TRBJ1-1 provide the parts outside the CDR3, is GAGVSQTPSNKVTEKGKYVELRCDPISGHTALYWYRQSLGQGPEFLIYFQGTGAADDSGLPNDRFFAVRPEGSVSTLKIQRTERGDSAVYLCASSSRGTAEAFFGQGTRLTVV.

The genes are TRBV5-4 and TRBJ1-1, with a weak D call TRBD1 (6 bases). V lost 4 bases and J 0 bases, leaving 13 bases between the germline ends. From germline, CDR1 is SGHNT and CDR2 YYREEE (reference sequence). The CDR3 sequence is 15 residues long. CDR3 in DNA: TGTGCCAGCAGCCCGGGAAGGGGGTTGAACACTGAAGCTTTCTTT. Its protein is CASSPGRGLNTEAFF. The variable domain in full, with the rest retrieved from reference TRBV5-4 and TRBJ1-1, is ETGVTQSPTHLIKTRGQQVTLRCSSQSGHNTVSWYQQALGQGPQFIFQYYREEENGRGNFPPRFSGLQFPNYSSELNVNALELDDSALYLCASSPGRGLNTEAFFGQGTRLTVV.

CDR3 loop: CASSLDYWGGYGYTF. CDR3 bases: TGCGCCAGCAGCTTGGATTATTGGGGCGGCTATGGCTACACCTTC. The chain links TRBV5-1 to TRBJ1-2; the D gene is possibly TRBD1 (5 bases). V lost 0 bases, J lost 4 bases, and 13 bases lay in between. Germline-derived CDR1 and CDR2 are SGHRS and YFSETQ. The CDR3 sequence is 15 residues long.

The chain's CDR3 is CASSAGDRQYSPLHF. CDR3 nucleotide sequence: TGTGCCAGCAGCGCAGGGGACAGGCAATATTCACCCCTCCACTTT. The chain uses TRBV9 and TRBJ1-6; 8 nucleotides match TRBD1. V was clipped by 3 bases and J by 8 bases; unmatched bases: 7. The CDR3 runs to 15 residues. Germline V gene lookup returns CDR1 SGDLS and CDR2 YYNGEE.

This CDR3 is CASNDRAHDEQYF. The CDR3 DNA sequence: TGTGCCAGTAATGACAGGGCCCACGACGAGCAGTACTTC. The chain combines TRBV19 with TRBJ2-7; TRBD1 matches at 7 bases. With 7 bases clipped from V and 5 bases from J, the junction kept 8 bases outside the gene matches. CDR1 LNHDA and CDR2 SQIVND come from the germline V gene (reference sequence). The CDR3 covers 13 residues. The full variable domain, in which reference TRBV19 and TRBJ2-7 provide the parts outside the CDR3, is DGGITQSPKYLFRKEGQNVTLSCEQNLNHDAMYWYRQDPGQGLRLIYYSQIVNDFQKGDIAEGYSVSREKKESFPLTVTSAQKNPTAFYLCASNDRAHDEQYFGPGTRLTVT.

The chain links TRBV29-1 to TRBJ2-2; the match to TRBD1 covers 11 bases. Germline values: CDR1 SQVTM, CDR2 ANQGSEA. The CDR3 totals 14 residues. With V trimmed by 5 bases and J by 4 bases, 3 bases remained unmatched. The CDR3 region is CSVRDRGSTGELFF. The CDR3 nucleotides are TGCAGCGTTAGGGACAGGGGGAGCACCGGGGAGCTGTTTTTT.

The V and J genes are TRBV3-1 (or the pseudogene TRBV3-2) and TRBJ1-1, with 7 bases matching TRBD1. CDR3 length: 14 residues. In germline, CDR1 is LGHDT, CDR2 YNNKEL (reference sequence). V shed 3 bases and J 4 bases; nucleotides not matched to a gene: 5. This CDR3 is CASSHPGGGTEAFF. DNA for the CDR3: TGTGCCAGCAGCCACCCAGGGGGAGGCACTGAAGCTTTCTTT.

This sequence joins TRBV7-3 and TRBJ2-7; no clear D gene. There are 13 residues in the CDR3. With 2 bases removed from V and 3 bases from J, the gap between germline ends came to 8 bases. Looked up from germline, CDR1 is SGHTA and CDR2 is FQGTGA. CDR3 sequence reads: CASSLLEGYEQYF. As DNA, the CDR3 is TGTGCCAGCAGCTTACTAGAAGGCTACGAGCAGTACTTC. Variable domain in full (rest from reference TRBV7-3 and TRBJ2-7): GAGVSQTPSNKVTEKGKYVELRCDPISGHTALYWYRQSLGQGPEFLIYFQGTGAADDSGLPNDRFFAVRPEGSVSTLKIQRTERGDSAVYLCASSLLEGYEQYFGPGTRLTVT.

This chain joins TRBV7-2 and TRBJ1-4; D is ambiguous. The CDR3 consists of 13 residues. The germline gives CDR1 SGHTA, CDR2 FQGNSA. The germline V and J ends were trimmed by 3 bases and 4 bases, with 6 bases remaining between them. The CDR3 region is CASSLYINEKLFF. The CDR3 nucleotides read TGTGCCAGCAGCTTGTATATTAATGAAAAACTGTTTTTT. Supplemented by reference TRBV7-2 and TRBJ1-4, the full variable domain reads GAGVSQSPSNKVTEKGKDVELRCDPISGHTALYWYRQSLGQGLEFLIYFQGNSAPDKSGLPSDRFSAERTGGSVSTLTIQRTQQEDSAVYLCASSLYINEKLFFGSGTQLSVL.

The chain recombines TRBV7-8 with TRBJ2-2; TRBD1 is a possible D gene (5 bases). Germline V CDR1 and CDR2: SGHVS, FQNEAQ. The CDR3 totals 16 residues. V lost 3 bases and J 7 bases, leaving 18 bases between the germline ends. The CDR3, as DNA: TGTGCCAGCAGCTTCGAAACAGGTCGTTCGGGCGGGGAGCTGTTTTTT. This gives the protein CASSFETGRSGGELFF.

V usage is TRBV6-1 and J usage is TRBJ1-1; the D is unclear. The V and J ends lost 2 bases and 1 base respectively, with 8 bases between them. The CDR3 contains 14 residues. Germline values: CDR1 MNHNS, CDR2 SASEGT. CDR3 amino acids: CASSESGRNTEAFF. The CDR3 DNA reads TGTGCCAGCAGTGAAAGCGGCAGGAACACTGAAGCTTTCTTT.

This clone was found a few times. The CDR3 coding sequence is TGTGCCTGGAGTCCCCAGACAGGGAGAGGCTACACCTTC. The encoded protein is CAWSPQTGRGYTF. The J gene is TRBJ1-2, the V gene TRBV30, with 7 bases that match TRBD1. The CDR3 sequence is 13 residues long. V lost 2 bases to trimming and J lost 8 bases; unmatched junction nucleotides: 8. CDR1 and CDR2 from the germline V gene are GTSNPN and SVGIG (reference sequence).

The gene calls are TRBV10-3 and TRBJ1-6; D not resolved. This CDR3 has 14 residues. The germline V gene has CDR1 ENHRY and CDR2 SYGVKD. V lost 3 bases and J 5 bases, leaving 8 bases between the germline ends. The CDR3 is CAISDGMDNSPLHF. In DNA form, the CDR3 reads TGTGCCATCAGTGACGGGATGGATAATTCACCCCTCCACTTT.

The chain recombines TRBV2 with TRBJ2-7; 7 bases match TRBD2. V lost 6 bases, J lost 6 bases, and 2 bases stayed unmatched. Per the germline V gene, CDR1 is SNHLY and CDR2 is FYNNEI. The CDR3 is made up of 11 amino acids. The CDR3 is CASSRGVEQYF. CDR3 sequence (DNA): TGTGCCAGCAGCCGGGGGGTCGAGCAGTACTTC.

The chain has TRBV7-2 and TRBJ2-1, with TRBD2 matching 9 bases. This CDR3 is 15 amino acids long. With 3 bases clipped from V and 3 bases from J, the junction kept 3 bases outside the gene matches. Germline-derived CDR1 and CDR2 are SGHTA and FQGNSA. CDR3: CASSFSSGGYNEQFF. CDR3 nucleotides: TGTGCCAGCAGCTTTAGTAGCGGGGGCTACAATGAGCAGTTCTTC.

The rearrangement joins TRBV7-8 to TRBJ2-1; D remains ambiguous. The germline V gene has CDR1 SGHVS and CDR2 FQNEAQ. Trimming cost V 1 base and J 5 bases, with 9 bases left between them. The CDR3 spans 14 residues. The CDR3 DNA reads TGTGCCAGCAGCTTAGATGAGAGAGACAATGAGCAGTTCTTC. Its protein is CASSLDERDNEQFF.

The chain joins TRBV5-4 to TRBJ2-5, with TRBD1 matching 8 bases. Germline CDR1 and CDR2: SGHNT and YYREEE (reference sequence). Germline trimming cut 4 bases from V and 4 bases from J; bases unmatched to any gene: 9. The CDR3 runs 15 residues. The CDR3 nucleotides read TGTGCCAGCAGCCCCCCCGGACAGGGAGGAGAGACCCAGTACTTC. Translated, it gives CASSPPGQGGETQYF.

The V call is TRBV5-1, the J call TRBJ1-1; tentative D call: TRBD1 (6 bases). The germline V gene has CDR1 SGHRS and CDR2 YFSETQ. Trimming shortened V by 0 bases and J by 0 bases, and 9 bases separated the two germline ends. The CDR3 spans 15 residues. The chain's CDR3 is CASSLDPGVNTEAFF. The CDR3 DNA is TGCGCCAGCAGCTTGGATCCAGGGGTGAACACTGAAGCTTTCTTT.